What follows describes a single T cell receptor beta chain. The target of this receptor is not known. Base qualities are not provided; no much larger clone lies one nucleotide away. The cohort was made up of under 800 healthy bone marrow donors. All cohort members were sampled while nominally healthy, although unrecorded immune exposures were likely present. The donor was CMV seronegative and belonged to the group of 350 or so seronegative cohort members. A peripheral blood sample was provided by each donor, and peripheral blood mononuclear cells were used for TCR beta sequencing. The Qiagen DNeasy Blood Extraction Kit was used to extract genomic DNA from the blood cell samples. Library prep was done by the immunoSEQ multiplex PCR assay. The multiplex PCR relied on a mix of 60 forward primers for TCR Vbeta segments and 13 reverse primers for TCR Jbeta segments. Amplification of the CDR3 region of rearranged TCR beta genes was performed with a multiplex PCR assay on genomic DNA. The amplified TCR beta libraries were sequenced on the Illumina HiSeq System as 87-base-pair reads. In the authors' own workflow: Across the 700 or so repertoires, a later analysis counted tens of millions of unique TCR beta chains, some 11 million of which were shared by at least two donors. Raw reads were error-corrected and collapsed into unique sequences with a nearest-neighbor algorithm that merged closely related sequences to remove PCR and sequencing errors. CDR3 sequences were aligned to IMGT reference sequences to assign V, D and J gene segments. For a sequence to be retained, at least a six-nucleotide match to both a V gene segment and a J gene segment was required. A rearrangement was called productive if the CDR3 had no stop codons and remained in frame with V and J, and every other rearrangement was called non-productive. CDR3 was defined by IMGT convention, running from the second conserved V-encoded cysteine to the conserved J-encoded phenylalanine. The earlier analysis of a few hundred of the donors excluded sequences that lacked an unambiguous match to a single V gene segment. An earlier analysis of some 610 of the donors called V segments functional above 56.7% productive rearrangements and segregating when the between-donor standard deviation exceeded 5%. To diagnose cytomegalovirus status from the catalog of TCR beta chain sequences, a statistical classification framework was built. In a later analysis, V and J genes were assigned by comparing TCR nucleotide sequences against IMGT/GENE-DB human TR gene sequences. A later analysis assigned CDR3 sequences and most-parsimonious VDJ recombination scenarios with the TCRdist pipeline. In a later analysis, each TCR beta chain was defined by its CDR3 amino acid sequence together with its V-gene family, and reads lacking a unique V-gene family were excluded. A later analysis removed nearly 600 highly shared, low-generation-probability nucleotide sequences to deal with suspected cross-contamination and a sequencing artifact. For each public chain, a later analysis derived a clonal expansion index from normalized ranks of inferred template counts within each repertoire. Generation probabilities in a later analysis came from a VDJ recombination model fitted to out-of-frame rearrangements, and those results were checked against IGoR. In a later analysis, hypergeometric tests were used to score TCR-TCR, TCR-HLA and TCR-CMV co-occurrence, with a repertoire-size bias correction applied to TCR pairs. A later analysis estimated false discovery rates by permuting HLA or CMV assignments 20 times. In a later analysis, co-occurring TCRs were grouped using DBSCAN, and TCRdist sequence similarity was added for clustering within HLA-allele-positive subsets. Repertoires with fewer than 30,000 or more than 120,000 public chains were left out of co-occurrence clustering, as were about 5 repertoires with anomalous nucleotide sharing. TCRdb obtained this table from immuneACCESS and retained in-frame rearrangements with V and J assigned. These tables miss some clones; where compared with another copy, unresolved V genes account for less than half of the shortfall, and the remainder is unexplained. That table is the source of V, J and clone size, and D and trimming were worked out from the DNA. The sample table shows 100,000 or so clones, and roughly 79% are seen once. The ten largest clonotypes hold under 2% of the sample.

The data were taken from a study of cytomegalovirus exposure and HLA in healthy donors (dated by TCRdb to about 2017). With respect to the entire study: According to an earlier analysis of a few hundred of the donors, about 179 million T cells yielded over 90 million unique TCR beta sequences and about 300 Gb of sequence data. Roughly 310 gigabases of sequencing data and 70 million to 85 million unique TCR sequences were included in an early release covering roughly 600 HLA-typed donors. Of the roughly 400 genotyped donors, 81% were placed in the genetic ancestry cluster associated with self-reported Caucasian donors. The study aimed to test whether signatures of past pathogen exposure could be identified by cataloging public T cell receptors. Using immunosequencing, the study profiled T cell repertoires from 666 subjects and related those repertoires to cytomegalovirus serostatus. A separate validation cohort of roughly 120 different subjects was used in addition to the approximately 670-subject first cohort. To predict cytomegalovirus infection status, the study brought together high-throughput TCR immunosequencing, statistical association of individual TCRs with disease status, and machine learning. A later analysis re-examined previously published TCR beta repertoires from about 700 donors and added high-resolution HLA genotyping to investigate patterns of TCR occurrence. In the later analysis, no new phenotypic data were used to find candidate immune exposures; instead, reliance was placed on TCR beta sequences and their occurrence across donors. To decide whether each TCR beta V gene segment behaved as functional or pseudogenic, an earlier analysis of 587 of the donors relied on high-throughput TCR beta sequencing. Donor age, sex, ethnicity and CMV serostatus were collected together with the repertoire data. In a later genetic analysis, genome-wide SNP genotypes for 398 of the 666 donors were used, and that subset was treated as a discovery cohort. All discovery cohort repertoires had been generated on a single sequencing platform. Both class I and class II loci were covered by HLA typing, at four-digit resolution. The number of typed donors differed by locus: about 629-630 for A, B, C, DRB1 and DQB1; 522 for DQA1; approximately 600 for DPA1; and 400 to 480 for DPB1. Roughly 5 DR-DQ haplotypes were treated as single units for association and clustering because of strong linkage in the cohort. On average, 235,054 unique TCR beta nucleotide sequences were sequenced per donor among a few hundred genotyped donors of the cohort, with roughly 18% of those sequences being non-productive. Results and caveats for the whole study, not just this receptor: The study gave a list of 150 to 200 TCR beta chains associated with cytomegalovirus. Because counts were too low, about 15 rarely observed V segments, including chromosome 9 orphons, were left out of the earlier analysis of approximately 500 of the donors. Because HLA typing was missing for some donors at each locus, association tests included only the typed subset. Broadly in line with IMGT annotations, most TCR beta V segments showed up in productive rearrangements about 90% or about 30% of the time in an earlier analysis of approximately 600 of the donors. A later genetic analysis associated a missense DCLRE1C variant with V-gene and J-gene trimming of TCR beta chains, and an independent cohort replicated the association. Several of the top co-occurrence clusters appeared to be linked to parvovirus B19, influenza, CMV and Epstein-Barr virus, according to a later analysis. Immune exposure information for the cohort was limited to CMV serostatus. In a later analysis, HLA-associated TCR beta chains were found to be more clonally expanded and to have lower generation probabilities than equally common non-associated chains. Most TCR sequences were observed very rarely across donors, whereas some public TCRs were present in many individuals. When HLA alleles, especially DR and DQ, strongly co-occurred, attributing TCR associations to individual alleles was difficult. Cytomegalovirus status was reported to be diagnosed by the classifier with high specificity and sensitivity in both the original and validation cohorts. A later genetic analysis reported fewer N-insertions in productive TCRs among donors in an Asian-associated ancestry cluster than the roughly 650-donor mean. Only TCR beta chains were sequenced in this cohort, and the absence of alpha or paired-chain data limited detectable features. The authors suggested that the approach could potentially be generalized to other disease states and immunological phenotypes. In a later analysis, TCR association rates were found to vary across HLA loci, with the most associated TCRs seen for DRB1 alleles and the fewest for HLA-C alleles. A further reported finding was that TCR beta sequences accurately predicted the HLA-A and HLA-B alleles for most subjects in the first cohort. Correlated functional status among segregating V segments might reflect linkage disequilibrium, but an unknown experimental factor could not be ruled out. A cluster of highly shared sequence variants was judged likely to be a technical artifact of the sequencing pipeline. A few of the identified cytomegalovirus-associated TCR beta chains were confirmed in vitro to be specific for cytomegalovirus antigens. According to a later analysis, most CMV-associated TCR beta chains appeared to be HLA-restricted, and the HLA associations seemed to be driven largely by CMV exposure. Presence/absence analyses assumed roughly uniform sequencing depth across donors, an assumption that may not hold. In a later analysis, some 17,000 TCR beta sequences were associated with specific HLA alleles at a false discovery rate of 0.05.

Sequenced: PBMCs. The origin of this receptor is a woman aged 40 to 50 in good health and CMV-seronegative.

In nucleotide form, the sequence is TGCAGCGTTGAAGGACTAGCGGTCAATGAGCAGTTCTTC. It is translated as CSVEGLAVNEQFF. The sequence links TRBV29-1 to TRBJ2-1; 9 nucleotides in the junction match TRBD2. The CDR3 goes from the cysteine to the phenylalanine over 13 residues. Kept here is only the CDR3 DNA, which spans 39 bases and is read in frame from base 1. Trimmed from V: 1 base; trimmed from J: 6 bases; junction bases lacking a gene match: 1. From the germline V gene, CDR1 is SQVTM and CDR2 is ANQGSEA.